This TCR beta chain was obtained from a study of blood T cells in healthy people across ages. Whole-study context: About one barcoded beta molecule per two T cells came from capture by template switching.

Germline V gene sequence: CDR1 DFQATT, CDR2 SNEGSKA (reference sequence). CDR3 length: 14 amino acids. About this clonotype itself: The antigen remains undetermined.

Caucasian individuals from Russia who were healthy and aged about 6 to 100 acted as donors. Whole-study findings and limits: TCR beta diversity, measured per million T cells, fell in a roughly linear way with age. Long-lived and aged donors differed, with more naive CD4+ cells and higher diversity in the long-lived.

A second PCR of about 7 to 11 cycles used a sample-barcoded 5' primer and a J-beta primer mix. TCRdb re-called the 5' RACE reads through MiXCR, storing one row per CDR3 protein. Found here are about 1 million distinct CDR3 sequences, around 45% of them singletons; the top ten hold 15% to 20%. The sequencing sample was made of blood. The sequence derives from a woman aged 55-69 years in good health. The rearrangement joins TRBV20-1 to TRBJ2-5; D remains ambiguous. The J call is uncertain, as TRBJ2-7 better fits the DNA end. The CDR3 nucleotides are TGCAGTGCTAGCAGCTCTTGCGGCACCTACGAGCAGTACTTC. Its protein is CSASSSCGTYEQYF.